The present T cell receptor beta chain was sequenced within a study of blood T cell repertoires in COVID-19 (dated by TCRdb to the early 2020s). Concerning the study at large: Samples covering the acute and convalescent phases of COVID-19 were provided by collaborators in the United States, Italy and Spain. The dataset comprised deeply sampled blood TCRbeta repertoires from subjects exposed to, actively infected with, or recovered from COVID-19. Samples were obtained from the ongoing ImmuneRACE study (first 160 participants) and from 950 to 1,500 subjects provided by 6 global collaborators. The prospective study material was composed of cDNA or gDNA derived from T cells, B-cell-depleted T cells, or PBMCs. Where HLA class I and class II types were available, the types were taken from metadata supplied by the sample provider, not from assay-based typing. The repertoires were released in a freely available public database meant as a resource for research on the immune response to SARS-CoV-2. Nearly every sample came with metadata listing a de-identified subject ID, COVID-19 status, age in years and sex.

Based on the germline V gene (reference sequence), the CDR1 and CDR2 sequences are WNHNN and SYGVQD. V lost 6 bases and J lost 5 bases; the stretch between them is 13 bases long. The CDR3, cysteine through phenylalanine, is 13 amino acids long. Only CDR3 DNA remains: 39 bases, in frame from the first base. The immunoSEQ Assay, a bias-controlled multiplex PCR, was used to amplify TCRbeta CDR3 regions from genomic DNA. The source study handled its data this way. The number of nucleated cells in each sample was estimated by amplification of reference gene primers within the assay. To quantify the absolute abundance of each unique TCRbeta CDR3 rearrangement, sequence reads were collapsed and filtered. For each sample, productive Simpson clonality was calculated as the square root of Simpson's diversity index over productive rearrangements. TCRdb obtained this table from immuneACCESS and retained in-frame rearrangements with V and J assigned. These tables miss some clones; where compared with another copy, unresolved V genes account for less than half of the shortfall, and the remainder is unexplained. That table gives V, J and clone size, and the DNA gave D and trimming. The sample profile shows 150,000 or so clones; 84% of them were found once. Almost 6% of the sample is in the top ten clones.

For this clone: The clone's antigen remains unknown. No much larger clonotype is one base removed from it; base qualities were not supplied.

Here is what the overall study found, with its caveats: The quantity of clinical and demographic metadata differed by source and by participant and was supplied without curation.

Participants in the prospective study were enrolled through a virtual design, were aged 18 to 89 years, and lived in roughly 25 United States geographic areas. Cohort assignment in the prospective study relied on participant-reported clinical history from a screening survey and a study questionnaire. Exposed participants had been in contact, within 2 weeks of entering the study, with a person who had a PCR-confirmed or clinician-diagnosed case of COVID-19. In the prospective study, mobile phlebotomists collected whole blood, serum and a nasopharyngeal or oropharyngeal swab from each participant. Over an approximately 2-month period, participants in the prospective study had the option of providing additional blood draws and questionnaires. Blood samples from the prospective study were shipped frozen or at room temperature prior to DNA extraction.

The sequencing sample was made of PBMCs or T cells enriched from blood (not recorded which). The V and J genes are TRBV10-1 and TRBJ1-1, with TRBD1 as a weak D call on 5 bases. The receptor was derived from a woman aged 50 to 65 who had been exposed to COVID-19. The CDR3 corresponds to CASSDRTITEAFF. The bases are TGCGCCAGCAGCGACCGGACAATAACTGAAGCTTTCTTT.